Here is one T cell receptor beta chain with its context. The antigen this receptor binds is unknown. There are no base qualities to consult, and no much larger clone falls within one base. The immunoSEQ Assay, a bias-controlled multiplex PCR, was used to amplify TCRbeta CDR3 regions from genomic DNA. The authors' analysis ran thus. Within the assay, amplification of reference gene primers was used to estimate how many nucleated cells each sample contained. To quantify the absolute abundance of each unique TCRbeta CDR3 rearrangement, sequence reads were collapsed and filtered. For each sample, productive Simpson clonality was calculated as the square root of Simpson's diversity index across productive rearrangements. The table comes from immuneACCESS by way of TCRdb, which keeps in-frame sequences with V and J called. Part of the clones is missing from these tables; in studies checked, under half for an unresolved V gene and the rest for unknown reasons. D and trimming were read from the DNA, whereas the V and J calls and clone size are those reported in that table. The sample table lists fewer than 100,000 clones, around 87% of them with a count of one. The biggest ten clones account for 6% to 9.5% of the sample.

V is cut by 5 bases and J by 8 bases, and the space between the germline ends is 16 bases. CDR1 and CDR2 (MNHEY, SVGAGI) derive from the germline V gene. The CDR3 runs 15 residues from the cysteine to the phenylalanine. Left in the record is the CDR3 DNA by itself, 45 bases read in frame from the first base. This entry comes from a study of blood T cell repertoires in COVID-19 (dated by TCRdb to about 2020). In the study overall: Collaborator samples came from the United States, Italy and Spain and covered acute and convalescent phases of COVID-19. The prospective study material was composed of cDNA or gDNA derived from T cells, B-cell-depleted T cells, or PBMCs. The dataset comprised deeply sampled blood TCRbeta repertoires from subjects exposed to, actively infected with, or recovered from COVID-19. A freely available public database, intended as a resource for researchers studying the immune response to SARS-CoV-2, is where the repertoires were released. Samples were obtained from the ongoing ImmuneRACE study (first 160 participants) and from some 1,200 subjects provided by 6 global collaborators. Sample metadata almost always included a de-identified subject ID, COVID-19 status, age in years and sex. HLA class I and class II types, where available, came from metadata supplied by the sample provider rather than from assay-based typing.

Whole blood was collected in K2EDTA tubes by collaborating institutions according to the institutions' own protocols. For TCRbeta analysis, collaborator samples were shipped as frozen whole blood, as isolated PBMCs, or as DNA extracted from either sample type. General findings and caveats noted by the study authors: The amount of clinical and demographic metadata varied by source and participant and was provided uncurated.

The chain is encoded by TRBV6-5 joined to TRBJ1-6; the D gene lacks a confident call. The clonotype originates from a human donor with acute or convalescent COVID-19. The donor label of this sample is uncertain. Sequencing input: peripheral blood. DNA sequence: TGTGCCAGCAGTCCCCCTGAGGGTAGAGATTCACCCCTCCACTTT. Its translation is CASSPPEGRDSPLHF.